The TCR beta chain under discussion was sequenced for a study of human T cells and chemical hapten exposure. Study details: Weekly scalp doses of diphenylcyclopropenone were given to patients during the roughly 23-week study. Patches that contained 0.01% DPC were applied to the upper back and read at 6 days. Per-sample TCR yield variability stemmed mainly from small pooled library volume differences. General study results and limits: A positive correlation with patch test score was found for PT1 expanded TCR counts.

Comments on this clonotype: Its antigen is undetermined.

TCRdb passed the RACE reads through MiXCR, listing each CDR3 protein once. The sample holds over 130,000 distinct CDR3 sequences, 10% to 15% seen once. Time point in this sample: patch test 2, 6 weeks after DPC sensitization. The sample's treatment: therapeutic diphenylcyclopropenone sensitization with weekly scalp DPC. CDR3 length equals 14 residues. The V gene lost 1 base and the J gene lost 8 bases, with 11 bases spanning the gap. The rearrangement joins TRBV12-3 or TRBV12-4 to TRBJ1-4; perhaps TRBD1 as D (5 bases). Here the sequenced sample was whole blood, taken in connection with sensitization to the hapten diphenylcyclopropenone (DPC). The receptor comes from a woman aged 45-60 years with alopecia areata. Some clones in this sample may be carry-over from other donors' samples. CDR3 in DNA: TGTGCCAGCAGTTTAGTGGGGGTGAGGGAAAAACTGTTTTTT. Amino acid sequence: CASSLVGVREKLFF.